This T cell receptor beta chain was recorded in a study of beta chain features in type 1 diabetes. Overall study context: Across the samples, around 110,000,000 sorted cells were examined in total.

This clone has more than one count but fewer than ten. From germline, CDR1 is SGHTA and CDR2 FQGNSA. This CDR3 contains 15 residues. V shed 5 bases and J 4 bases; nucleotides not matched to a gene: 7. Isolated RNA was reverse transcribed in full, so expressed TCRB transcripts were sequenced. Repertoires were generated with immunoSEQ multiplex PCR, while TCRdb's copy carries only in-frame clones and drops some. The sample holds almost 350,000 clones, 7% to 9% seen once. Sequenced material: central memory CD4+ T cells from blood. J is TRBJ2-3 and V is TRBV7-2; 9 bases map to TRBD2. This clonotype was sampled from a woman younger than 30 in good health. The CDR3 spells CASSHNSGSPDTQYF. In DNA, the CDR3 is TGTGCCAGCAGCCATAATAGCGGGAGCCCAGATACGCAGTATTTT. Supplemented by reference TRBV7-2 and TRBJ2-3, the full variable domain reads GAGVSQSPSNKVTEKGKDVELRCDPISGHTALYWYRQSLGQGLEFLIYFQGNSAPDKSGLPSDRFSAERTGGSVSTLTIQRTQQEDSAVYLCASSHNSGSPDTQYFGPGTRLTVL.